Below, 17 T cell receptor beta chains from the same sample are listed, as sequenced in a study of blood T cell repertoires in COVID-19. Generated by immunoSEQ multiplex PCR, the TCRdb table keeps only in-frame clones and is missing some. The sample has almost 400,000 clones; approximately 89% are singletons. The source material was peripheral blood. These receptors all come from a woman between 55 and 75 years old with COVID-19, enrolled during active disease.

DNA for the CDR3: TGTGCCAGCAGCGTAGTAGGGGGAAACACTGAAGCTTTCTTT. Translated, it gives CASSVVGGNTEAFF. The rearrangement links TRBV9 to TRBJ1-1, with TRBD1 as a possible D gene (6 bases). CDR1 and CDR2 from the germline V gene are SGDLS and YYNGEE. This CDR3 is 14 amino acids long. Trimming shortened V by 0 bases and J by 2 bases, and 8 bases separated the two germline ends. The variable domain in full, with the rest retrieved from reference TRBV9 and TRBJ1-1, is DSGVTQTPKHLITATGQRVTLRCSPRSGDLSVYWYQQSLDQGLQFLIQYYNGEERAKGNILERFSAQQFPDLHSELNLSSLELGDSALYFCASSVVGGNTEAFFGQGTRLTVV.

This clone has a handful of counts. CDR3 sequence: CASSGGLRGEAFF. The DNA of the CDR3 is TGTGCCAGCAGTGGCGGGCTACGAGGTGAAGCTTTCTTT. This sequence joins TRBV25-1 and TRBJ1-1; no firm D call. Trimming took off 4 bases at V and 7 bases at J, with 13 bases between the two ends. This CDR3 is 13 amino acids long. CDR1 and CDR2 (germline): MGHDK, SYGVNS. Looking up the rest from reference TRBV25-1 and TRBJ1-1 gives the full variable domain: EADIYQTPRYLVIGTGKKITLECSQTMGHDKMYWYQQDPGMELHLIHYSYGVNSTEKGDLSSESTVSRIRTEHFPLTLESARPSHTSQYLCASSGGLRGEAFFGQGTRLTVV.

This chain uses TRBV6-5 with TRBJ1-2, with D maybe TRBD1 (5 bases). Trimming took off 7 bases at V and 0 bases at J, with 12 bases between the two ends. Per the germline V gene, CDR1 is MNHEY and CDR2 is SVGAGI. CDR3 size: 14 residues. The CDR3: CASNGPGSNYGYTF. DNA of the CDR3: TGTGCCAGCAATGGACCAGGGTCTAACTATGGCTACACCTTC.

The gene calls are TRBV5-8 and TRBJ1-5; perhaps TRBD1 as D (6 bases). CDR1 is SGHTS, CDR2 YDEGEE, per germline. The CDR3 loop spans 14 amino acids. Trimming took 5 bases from V and 5 from J, leaving 14 bases between them. CDR3 nucleotide sequence: TGTGCCAGCAGTTCGACGCAGGGGTATCAGCCCCAGCATTTT. Its protein product is CASSSTQGYQPQHF.

The chain combines TRBV2 with TRBJ2-5; 7 nucleotides align to TRBD1. J was trimmed by 1 base and V by 6 bases; bases with no gene match: 2. This CDR3 is built from 13 residues. Germline values: CDR1 SNHLY, CDR2 FYNNEI. CDR3 amino acids: CASSRDSQETQYF. For the CDR3, the DNA is TGTGCCAGCAGCCGGGACAGCCAAGAGACCCAGTACTTC.

The V and J genes are TRBV7-3 and TRBJ2-3; 10 nucleotides agree with TRBD2. Unmatched junction bases numbered 4, after V lost 5 bases and J lost 2 bases. The CDR3 is made up of 15 amino acids. CDR1 SGHTA and CDR2 FQGTGA come from the germline V gene. CDR3 sequence reads: CASSPSGGATDTQYF. CDR3 bases: TGTGCCAGCAGCCCCAGCGGGGGGGCCACAGATACGCAGTATTTT.

This clone was seen only once. The chain has TRBV5-1 and TRBJ1-1; 10 bases are a match to TRBD1. CDR3 size: 13 residues. After removal of 9 bases from V and 4 bases from J, the junction contained 6 bases not matched to a gene. Germline CDR1 and CDR2: SGHRS and YFSETQ. In nucleotides, the CDR3 is TGCGCCACCCTGGGACAGGGGATCACTGAAGCTTTCTTT. Translated: CATLGQGITEAFF.

This chain joins TRBV11-2 and TRBJ2-7; 9 positions agree with TRBD1. Germline values: CDR1 SGHAT, CDR2 FQNNGV. V dropped 1 base and J dropped 0; count of bases not matched to a gene: 4. The CDR3 is 16 residues long. The CDR3 is CASSLVGQGASYEQYF. The DNA for the CDR3 is TGTGCCAGCAGCTTAGTGGGACAGGGAGCCTCCTACGAGCAGTACTTC. The full variable domain, completed using reference TRBV11-2 and TRBJ2-7, is EAGVAQSPRYKIIEKRQSVAFWCNPISGHATLYWYQQILGQGPKLLIQFQNNGVVDDSQLPKDRFSAERLKGVDSTLKIQPAKLEDSAVYLCASSLVGQGASYEQYFGPGTRLTVT.

This chain uses TRBV28 with TRBJ2-7; 7 nucleotides align to TRBD1. The CDR3 length is 14 residues. Germline V gene sequence: CDR1 MDHEN, CDR2 SYDVKM. Losses at the gene ends were 10 bases for V and 2 bases for J; bases not matched to a gene: 11. This CDR3 reads CAIRLTGATYEQYF. CDR3 coding DNA: TGTGCCATCCGACTTACAGGGGCCACCTACGAGCAGTACTTC.

V usage is TRBV18 and J usage is TRBJ1-1; TRBD1 matches at 11 bases. The CDR3 is 16 residues long. V lost 2 bases, J lost 1 base, and 3 bases stayed unmatched. Germline V gives CDR1 KGHSH, CDR2 LQKENI. CDR3 bases: TGTGCCAGCTCACCAGGGGACAGGGGGGAGAACACTGAAGCTTTCTTT. As protein: CASSPGDRGENTEAFF.

This clone was detected a few times. The chain has TRBV4-1 and TRBJ2-7; 9 bases match TRBD2. The germline CDR1 and CDR2 sequences are MGHRA and YSYEKL. The V and J ends lost 0 bases and 3 bases, in that order; junction bases with no gene match: 9. The CDR3 totals 17 residues. CDR3: CASSQDISRGGIYEQYF. The CDR3 nucleotides are TGCGCCAGCAGCCAAGATATATCGCGGGGGGGGATCTACGAGCAGTACTTC.

This clone was seen a handful of times. This chain uses TRBV5-1 with TRBJ2-3; TRBD2 agrees at 9 bases. Germline V gives CDR1 SGHRS, CDR2 YFSETQ. The CDR3 loop spans 15 amino acids. V gave up 0 bases and J gave up 8 bases; unmatched junction bases: 7. The CDR3, as DNA: TGCGCCAGCAGCTTGGCAGCGGGGGGTCCGGGTACGCAGTATTTT. Translating it yields CASSLAAGGPGTQYF.

Ten or more counts support this clone. The chain uses TRBV11-3 and TRBJ2-2, with D hard to call. Germline values: CDR1 SGHNT, CDR2 YENEEA. The CDR3 sequence is 15 residues long. Trimming removed 1 base at V and 0 bases at J, with 6 bases between. CDR3 sequence reads: CASSLGLANTGELFF. CDR3 nucleotides: TGTGCCAGCAGCTTAGGATTAGCGAACACCGGGGAGCTGTTTTTT.

This clone was seen a handful of times. The chain combines TRBV19 with TRBJ1-2; TRBD1 matches 9 bases. From germline, CDR1 is LNHDA and CDR2 SQIVND (reference sequence). V lost 1 base and J lost 2; bases outside the gene matches: 2. The CDR3 is made up of 15 amino acids. CDR3 in amino acids: CASSIGGQGNYGYTF. The CDR3 DNA is TGTGCCAGTAGTATAGGAGGACAGGGGAACTATGGCTACACCTTC.

J is TRBJ2-7 and V is TRBV7-2, with D possibly matching TRBD1 (6 bases). This CDR3 has 15 amino acids. Germline lookup yields CDR1 SGHTA and CDR2 FQGNSA. Trimming shortened V by 1 base and J by 5 bases, and 15 bases separated the two germline ends. The CDR3 region has the DNA TGTGCCAGCAGCTTAGTATTCACAGGGACACACGAGCAGTACTTC. This gives the protein CASSLVFTGTHEQYF.

The CDR3 region is CASSWKQAGGLTDTQYF. In nucleotides, the CDR3 is TGCGCCAGCAGCTGGAAACAAGCGGGGGGGCTAACAGATACGCAGTATTTT. The J gene is TRBJ2-3, the V gene TRBV5-1; 10 bases agree with TRBD2. The CDR3 is 17 amino acids. V gave up 3 bases and J gave up 3 bases; unmatched junction bases: 10. Looked up from germline, CDR1 is SGHRS and CDR2 is YFSETQ.

In its sample, this clone was seen many times. The chain employs TRBV29-1 and TRBJ2-3, with D perhaps TRBD1 (6 bases). In germline, CDR1 is SQVTM, CDR2 ANQGSEA. The CDR3 sequence is 12 residues long. Trimming cost V 8 bases and J 6 bases, with 15 bases left between them. CDR3 sequence reads: CSIQGVGDTQYF. The CDR3 DNA reads TGCAGCATACAGGGTGTTGGGGATACGCAGTATTTT.